This T cell receptor (beta chain) came from a study of human T cells and chemical hapten exposure. For the study at large: Patients, a majority of them female, were diagnosed with alopecia areata, totalis or universalis.

Indicated time point: patch test 1, 2 weeks after DPC sensitization. Indicated treatment: therapeutic diphenylcyclopropenone sensitization with weekly scalp DPC. TCRdb analysed the RACE reads with MiXCR anew, one entry per CDR3 protein. The sample yields roughly 180,000 distinct CDR3 sequences, more than 20% seen once. This CDR3 is 17 amino acids long. Trimming cost V 1 base and J 0 bases; bases outside gene matches: 9. Per the germline V gene, CDR1 is DFQATT and CDR2 is SNEGSKA (reference sequence). The TCR sequence derives from a woman between 50 and 59 years old with alopecia areata. Some clones in this sample may be carry-over from other donors' samples. This specimen was whole blood, taken in connection with sensitization to the hapten diphenylcyclopropenone (DPC). V is TRBV20-1 and J is TRBJ2-1; 7 nucleotides agree with TRBD2. The CDR3 DNA reads as TGCAGTGCTAGAGGAGGAAGCGGGACCAGCTCCTACAATGAGCAGTTCTTC. Protein sequence: CSARGGSGTSSYNEQFF.